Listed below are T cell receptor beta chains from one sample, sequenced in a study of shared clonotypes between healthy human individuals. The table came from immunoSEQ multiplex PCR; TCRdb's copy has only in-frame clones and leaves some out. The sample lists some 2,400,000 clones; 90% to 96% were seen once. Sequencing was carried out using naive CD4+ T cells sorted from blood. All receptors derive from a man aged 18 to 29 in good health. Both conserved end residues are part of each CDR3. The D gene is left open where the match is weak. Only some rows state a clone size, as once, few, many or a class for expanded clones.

TGTGCCAGCAGCTCTCAGACCTGGTACCAAGAGACCCAGTACTTC	CASSSQTWYQETQYF	-	-	TRBJ2-5	TRBV7-2
TGCAGCGTTGTTGGAACGGATCAGCCCCAGCATTTT	CSVVGTDQPQHF	-	-	TRBJ1-5	TRBV29-1
TGTGCCAGCCCTACAACGAGCGGGGGCTCCAATGAGCAGTTCTTC	CASPTTSGGSNEQFF	-	TRBD2	TRBJ2-1	TRBV25-1
TGTGCCATCAGCCCCGGGTGGTACGAGCAGTACTTC	CAISPGWYEQYF	-	-	TRBJ2-7	TRBV10-3
TGTGCCAGTAGTATAGATCTCTCGGGGTTCTATGGCTACACCTTC	CASSIDLSGFYGYTF	-	-	TRBJ1-2	TRBV19
TGTGCCAGTACCCCCGCACAGTGGGACCCCGGCTACACCTTC	CASTPAQWDPGYTF	-	-	TRBJ1-2	TRBV19
TGTGCCAGCAGCCATGACAGTTTTCCTAACACTGAAGCTTTCTTT	CASSHDSFPNTEAFF	-	-	TRBJ1-1	TRBV11-2
TGCGCCAGCAGCTTGGGACAGACTAGCGGGAGTGAGGATGAGCAGTTCTTC	CASSLGQTSGSEDEQFF	-	TRBD2	TRBJ2-1	TRBV5-1
TGTGCCAGCAGTTTACCGACGCCTTATGGCTACACCTTC	CASSLPTPYGYTF	once	-	TRBJ1-2	TRBV28
TGCGCCAGCAGCCAGATGGGGACAGTTCCGCAAGAGACCCAGTACTTC	CASSQMGTVPQETQYF	-	TRBD1	TRBJ2-5	TRBV4-1
TGTGCCAGTAGTATAGGCAGGAACTCCTACAATGAGCAGTTCTTC	CASSIGRNSYNEQFF	-	-	TRBJ2-1	TRBV19
TGTGCCAGCAGCGCGAGGGAGGGGGACAGGCTTAATTCACCCCTCCACTTT	CASSAREGDRLNSPLHF	-	TRBD1	TRBJ1-6	TRBV9
TGCGCCAGCAGCTTGGTTGCGGGGGGTGCAGAGACCCAGTACTTC	CASSLVAGGAETQYF	once	TRBD2	TRBJ2-5	TRBV5-1
TGTGCCAGCAGCTCCAGACAGCCCCGGGGTGGCTACACCTTC	CASSSRQPRGGYTF	few	-	TRBJ1-2	TRBV6-5
TGTGCCAGCAGTGACCCTCGGGCGGGCACAGATACGCAGTATTTT	CASSDPRAGTDTQYF	-	-	TRBJ2-3	TRBV6-1
TGTGCCAGCAGTTCTCCCGGGCGTTCGTCCTACGAGCAGTACTTC	CASSSPGRSSYEQYF	once	-	TRBJ2-7	TRBV6-6
TGCAGCGTTGAGGAAGGAGCCCCAAACGAGCAGTACTTC	CSVEEGAPNEQYF	-	-	TRBJ2-7	TRBV29-1
TGCGCCAGCAGCTTGGTATCACCAGGGGATTCACCCCTCCACTTT	CASSLVSPGDSPLHF	-	-	TRBJ1-6	TRBV5-1
TGTGCCAGCAGCTCCGGACTAGCGGGAGTCTGGAATGAGCAGTTCTTC	CASSSGLAGVWNEQFF	-	TRBD2	TRBJ2-1	TRBV7-9
TGTGCCAGCAGCTCTCACCTCGGGACTAAAGAGGGTTTACGGGAGACCCAGTACTTC	CASSSHLGTKEGLRETQYF	-	TRBD2	TRBJ2-5	TRBV5-4
TGTGCCAGCAGCTTGGGACAGGTCCTCGATGGCTACACCTTC	CASSLGQVLDGYTF	-	-	TRBJ1-2	TRBV5-4
TGTGCCAGCTCAGGGATTTGGAGGACTGAAGCTTTCTTT	CASSGIWRTEAFF	-	-	TRBJ1-1	TRBV28
TGTGCCAGCAGCCACGGGACAGGGAAACTTTACGAGCAGTACTTC	CASSHGTGKLYEQYF	-	TRBD1	TRBJ2-7	TRBV5-6
TGCGCCAGCAGGGGGACAGGGGGTTACGAAGCTTTCTTT	CASRGTGGYEAFF	-	TRBD1	TRBJ1-1	TRBV10-2
TGCGCCAGCTCCTTGGGGGGACTAGCTGAGACCCAGTACTTC	CASSLGGLAETQYF	-	TRBD2	TRBJ2-5	TRBV5-1
TGTGCCAGCAGCGCCCACGGATCGGAAGAGACCCAGTACTTC	CASSAHGSEETQYF	-	-	TRBJ2-5	TRBV2
TGTGCCAGCAGCTTAGAGCGGGGAAACACCATATATTTT	CASSLERGNTIYF	-	-	TRBJ1-3	TRBV7-2
TGCAGCGTTAGCAGTTCCCGGACTAGCAATCAGCCCCAGCATTTT	CSVSSSRTSNQPQHF	-	-	TRBJ1-5	TRBV29-1
TGTGCCATCAGTGATGATTACGAGCAGTACTTC	CAISDDYEQYF	-	-	TRBJ2-7	TRBV10-3
TGTGCCAGCAGAAGCCAACAGGGGTACCAAGAGACCCAGTACTTC	CASRSQQGYQETQYF	-	TRBD1	TRBJ2-5	TRBV6-1
TGTGCCAGTAGTATTTCCAGGGGGTGGGGCAATCAGCCCCAGCATTTT	CASSISRGWGNQPQHF	once	TRBD1	TRBJ1-5	TRBV19
TGTGCCTGGAACCCTAACAGGGGAATGACCATATATTTT	CAWNPNRGMTIYF	-	TRBD1	TRBJ1-3	TRBV30
TGTGCCAGCAGCGAGGGAGACAGCTATGGCTACACCTTC	CASSEGDSYGYTF	-	-	TRBJ1-2	TRBV6-1
TGTGCCAGCAGCTATGGAGGGAGCTCTGGAAACACCATATATTTT	CASSYGGSSGNTIYF	-	-	TRBJ1-3	TRBV6-5
TGTGCCAGCAGCTTAAGCTCTGGAAACACCATATATTTT	CASSLSSGNTIYF	-	-	TRBJ1-3	TRBV7-2
TGTGCCAGCAGCTCCGGACAATATAATTCACCCCTCCACTTT	CASSSGQYNSPLHF	-	-	TRBJ1-6	TRBV5-6
TGTGCCAGCAGCCTCAAGGAAGCTAACTATGGCTACACCTTC	CASSLKEANYGYTF	-	-	TRBJ1-2	TRBV7-2
TGTGCCAGCGATCTCCCGGGACAGGGGCACACCGGGGAGCTGTTTTTT	CASDLPGQGHTGELFF	-	TRBD1	TRBJ2-2	TRBV2
TGTGCCATCAGTGATAGGAACTCCTACGAGCAGTACTTC	CAISDRNSYEQYF	once	-	TRBJ2-7	TRBV10-3
TGTGCCAGCAGGACAACAGGGGTCGGAAACACCATATATTTT	CASRTTGVGNTIYF	-	TRBD1	TRBJ1-3	TRBV2
TGCGCCAGCAGCTTGGCCTTTCTATCGGTCCAGTACTTC	CASSLAFLSVQYF	once	-	TRBJ2-5	TRBV5-1
TGTGCCAGCAGTACCGGGACCAGCACAGATACGCAGTATTTT	CASSTGTSTDTQYF	-	-	TRBJ2-3	TRBV7-9
TGTGCCAGTAGTATCGTTGACGGCTATGGCTACACCTTC	CASSIVDGYGYTF	-	-	TRBJ1-2	TRBV19
TGTGCCAGCAGTGGAACCGGGACCTCCTACGAGCAGTACTTC	CASSGTGTSYEQYF	-	-	TRBJ2-7	TRBV6-1
TGTGCCACCCAAGAGGGGTACCAGCGGGGCTACACCTTC	CATQEGYQRGYTF	-	-	TRBJ1-2	TRBV2
TGTGCCAGTAGTACGTTTGACAGGGCCGATTCACCCCTCCACTTT	CASSTFDRADSPLHF	-	TRBD1	TRBJ1-6	TRBV19
TGTGCCAGCAGTTTGGCCGGGGAGCTGTTTTTT	CASSLAGELFF	-	-	TRBJ2-2	TRBV27
TGTGCCAGCAGTGAACCGGGACAGGGGTATGAAAAACTGTTTTTT	CASSEPGQGYEKLFF	-	TRBD1	TRBJ1-4	TRBV6-1